This TCR beta chain was profiled in a study of OX40 agonist ivuxolimab in advanced cancers. In the study overall: Of mixed ages from about 23 to 79 and averaging roughly 66 years, the group was more than 65% male. Eligibility admitted prior anti-PD-1, anti-PD-L1 or anti-CTLA-4 therapy; about 39% had some.

Comments on this clone: Its antigen is not known.

CDR1 is MNHNY and CDR2 is SVGAGI in the germline V gene (reference sequence). This CDR3 spans 13 amino acids. Trimming removed 0 bases from V and 6 bases from J, with 5 bases in between. General study findings and limits: Expanded clones tended on average to be more numerous among CD8+ T cells than CD4+. The antigen specificity of the peripheral T cells (those that were expanded) was not determined.

Generated by immunoSEQ multiplex PCR, the TCRdb table keeps only in-frame clones and is missing some. The sample lists some 96,000 clones, about four fifths seen once, with about 1.5% in the top ten. This clonotype was sampled from an adult with an advanced solid tumor such as melanoma, head and neck, liver or kidney cancer. The sample consisted of CD4+ or CD8+ T cells sorted from blood, taken in a trial of the OX40 agonist ivuxolimab. The genes are TRBV6-6 and TRBJ2-2; D gene uncertain. CDR3 DNA: TGTGCCAGCAGTTACTCAAGTCCCGGGGAGCTGTTTTTT. Its translation is CASSYSSPGELFF.